This entry is about one T cell receptor beta chain. The data belong to a study of cytomegalovirus exposure and HLA in healthy donors. Germline V gives CDR1 SNHLY, CDR2 FYNNEI. The CDR3 is 13 residues long. The V segment lost 3 bases and the J segment 15 bases; nucleotides outside the gene matches: 10. Amplification used 60 Vbeta primers and 13 Jbeta primers. Method: immunoSEQ multiplex PCR; TCRdb's copy keeps in-frame clones and lacks some. The sample lists under 200,000 clones, around 77% occurring once. The chain joins TRBV2 to TRBJ1-5, with TRBD1 identical over 8 bases. The sequencing input was PBMCs. This sequence was found in a man aged 55-75 years in good health and CMV-seronegative. CDR3 amino acids: CASSERGGQAAHF. CDR3 coding DNA: TGTGCCAGCAGTGAGAGAGGGGGACAGGCCGCGCATTTT.